These 26 T cell receptor beta chains came from one sample sequenced in a study of graft-versus-host responses after intestinal transplantation. Data came from immunoSEQ multiplex PCR; TCRdb stores just in-frame clones and leaves some out. The data show around 13,000 clones, about 67% seen once. The starting material, graft tissue, was processed to release intraepithelial and lamina propria lymphocytes. Sequencing used ileum tissue, obtained 16 days after intestinal transplant. These receptors were collected from a human patient who received an intestinal transplant, so some T cells may come from the graft donor.

The V and J genes are TRBV5-5 and TRBJ2-7, with a possible D match to TRBD2 (6 bases). V lost 2 bases and J lost 7, with 7 bases in between. The CDR3 consists of 11 residues. Looked up from germline, CDR1 is SGHKS and CDR2 is YYEKEE (reference sequence). As DNA, the CDR3 is TGTGCCAGCAGCTTACGGGGGGAGCAGTACTTC. Protein product: CASSLRGEQYF. Full variable domain (missing parts from reference TRBV5-5 and TRBJ2-7): DAGVTQSPTHLIKTRGQQVTLRCSPISGHKSVSWYQQVLGQGPQFIFQYYEKEERGRGNFPDRFSARQFPNYSSELNVNALLLGDSALYLCASSLRGEQYFGPGTRLTVT.

This clone was counted only a few times. The rearrangement joins TRBV6-5 to TRBJ1-6; 7 nucleotides match TRBD1. V shed 4 bases, J shed 3 bases, and the junction held 0 bases outside the gene matches. The CDR3 consists of 14 residues. The germline CDR1 and CDR2 sequences are MNHEY and SVGAGI. CDR3 loop: CASSWDSYNSPLHF. The CDR3 nucleotides are TGTGCCAGCAGTTGGGACAGCTATAATTCACCCCTCCACTTT.

This clone was observed a single time. CDR3 loop: CASSREGMNTEAFF. The CDR3, as DNA: TGCGCCAGCAGCCGGGAGGGAATGAACACTGAAGCTTTCTTT. The chain has TRBV4-1 and TRBJ1-1, with D unresolved. From germline, CDR1 is MGHRA and CDR2 YSYEKL. Trimming pared 4 bases from V and 0 bases from J, leaving 9 bases between. This CDR3 region has 14 residues.

The chain joins TRBV9 to TRBJ2-3; TRBD2 aligns across 14 bases. Germline CDR1 SGDLS, CDR2 YYNGEE. V trimming: 0 bases; J trimming: 4 bases; junction bases outside the gene matches: 1. This CDR3 is built from 16 residues. The CDR3 coding sequence is TGTGCCAGCAGCGTAGGACTAGCGGGAGGGGCAGATACGCAGTATTTT. It yields the protein CASSVGLAGGADTQYF.

The chain recombines TRBV29-1 with TRBJ2-7; unclear D gene. V was clipped by 4 bases and J by 4 bases, with 11 bases between them. Germline-derived CDR1 and CDR2 are SQVTM and ANQGSEA. The CDR3 extends over 12 amino acids. The CDR3 spells CSVGSVGYEQYF. In nucleotides, the CDR3 is TGCAGCGTTGGGAGTGTAGGATACGAGCAGTACTTC.

This chain links TRBV19 with TRBJ2-2, with 7 bases matching TRBD2. There are 16 residues in the CDR3. Trimming removed 6 bases from V and 7 bases from J; junction bases left unmatched: 14. The germline gives CDR1 LNHDA, CDR2 SQIVND (reference sequence). CDR3 residues: CASRGLAGAGNGELFF. In DNA form, the CDR3 reads TGTGCCAGTAGGGGACTTGCGGGAGCCGGTAACGGGGAGCTGTTTTTT.

This chain connects TRBV29-1 to TRBJ2-3; a possible D gene is TRBD2 (5 bases). The CDR3 length is 14 residues. Trimming removed 3 bases from V and 1 base from J, with 11 bases in between. Germline loops: CDR1 SQVTM, CDR2 ANQGSEA. The CDR3 reads CSVDGLRGTDTQYF. In nucleotides, the CDR3 is TGCAGCGTTGACGGACTGCGGGGCACAGATACGCAGTATTTT.

Note on this clone: As the CDR3 is not closed by the conserved phenylalanine or tryptophan, this likely results from a read error. The limits of the CDR3 on the DNA are not certain, so only TCRdb's listed CDR3 is given. This chain links TRBV4-2 with TRBJ2-3; the listed D gene, TRBD2, was not tested against the DNA. The CDR3 is made up of 13 amino acids, end residues included. CDR1 is LGHNA, CDR2 YNFKEQ, per germline. The CDR3 reads CASSQDLGIAGVL.

The chain joins TRBV27 to TRBJ2-7, with 8 bases that match TRBD1. Per germline, CDR1 MNHEY and CDR2 SMNVEV (reference sequence). V lost 6 bases to trimming and J lost 2 bases; unmatched junction nucleotides: 9. There are 15 residues in the CDR3. CDR3 nucleotides: TGTGCCAGCAGGACAGACAGGGGTCTCACCTACGAGCAGTACTTC. This codes for CASRTDRGLTYEQYF.

V is TRBV4-3 and J is TRBJ2-1; 9 nucleotides match TRBD2. CDR1 is LGHNA, CDR2 YSLEER, per germline. V shed 1 base, J shed 9 bases, and the junction held 13 bases outside the gene matches. This CDR3 is built from 17 residues. CDR3 bases: TGCGCCAGCAGCCAAGGGACGGGCGGGGGGGCTTTAGCTGAGCAGTTCTTC. This codes for CASSQGTGGGALAEQFF.

The J gene is TRBJ2-7, the V gene TRBV19, with D perhaps matching TRBD1 (6 bases). Trimming stripped 5 bases from V and 2 bases from J, with 19 bases between. The germline gives CDR1 LNHDA, CDR2 SQIVND (reference sequence). The CDR3 is 16 residues long. As DNA, the CDR3 is TGTGCCAGTAGTGCGATACAGGGTCTGGGAGCCTACGAGCAGTACTTC. Translating it yields CASSAIQGLGAYEQYF.

The chain uses TRBV5-5 and TRBJ2-7; weak D call: TRBD1 (8 bases). Trimming pared 5 bases from V and 6 bases from J, leaving 15 bases between. The CDR3 is 13 amino acids. Germline assignment: CDR1 SGHKS and CDR2 YYEKEE (reference sequence). The CDR3 DNA reads as TGTGCCAGCAGTAGACAGGGGAGGGGCGAGCAGTACTTC. This codes for CASSRQGRGEQYF. The variable domain in full, with the rest retrieved from reference TRBV5-5 and TRBJ2-7, is DAGVTQSPTHLIKTRGQQVTLRCSPISGHKSVSWYQQVLGQGPQFIFQYYEKEERGRGNFPDRFSARQFPNYSSELNVNALLLGDSALYLCASSRQGRGEQYFGPGTRLTVT.

This clone was found a few times. The V call is TRBV10-3, the J call TRBJ2-4; tentatively, D is TRBD2 (6 bases). CDR1 ENHRY and CDR2 SYGVKD come from the germline V gene. Trimming removed 3 bases from V and 6 bases from J, with 18 bases in between. The CDR3 totals 16 residues. The CDR3 coding sequence is TGTGCCATCAGTGAAAGTAGGGCGGGGAGAACAAACATTCAGTACTTC. It yields the protein CAISESRAGRTNIQYF.

This clone was recorded a few times. One end of the junction varies from germline; a read error may be responsible. V is TRBV5-1 and J is TRBJ2-5; unclear D gene. CDR3 length: 11 amino acids. The germline V gene encodes CDR1 SGHRS and CDR2 YFSETQ. Here the CDR3 DNA reads TGCGCCAGCAGCTTGGTCCAGACTCAGTACTTC. It specifies CASSLVQTQYF.

This clone was found a few times. The V call is TRBV4-3, the J call TRBJ2-7; TRBD1 might be the D (5 bases). Germline CDR1 LGHNA, CDR2 YSLEER. V lost 1 base and J lost 0, with 10 bases in between. This CDR3 is 15 amino acids long. Written as DNA, the CDR3 is TGCGCCAGCAGCCAAGGTCTCGACAGCTCCTACGAGCAGTACTTC. It codes for CASSQGLDSSYEQYF.

In this sample, this clone turned up once. The gene calls are TRBV6-1 and TRBJ2-3; 7 bases match TRBD1. J gave up 2 bases and V 3 bases, and 5 bases lay outside the gene matches. From germline, CDR1 is MNHNS and CDR2 SASEGT. There are 15 residues in the CDR3. CDR3 DNA sequence: TGTGCCAGCAGTGAGTGGGACAGACACACAGATACGCAGTATTTT. Translated: CASSEWDRHTDTQYF.

This clone is a singleton in its sample. V usage is TRBV7-2 and J usage is TRBJ1-5; D might be TRBD1 (5 bases). In germline, CDR1 is SGHTA, CDR2 FQGNSA. The CDR3 is 13 residues long. Trimming removed 4 bases from V and 7 bases from J, with 11 bases in between. CDR3 loop: CASSWAGGQPQHF. The CDR3 region has the DNA TGTGCCAGCAGCTGGGCTGGGGGGCAGCCCCAGCATTTT.

CDR3 DNA sequence: TGTGCCAGCAGCTTAGAAGCCTATTGGGCGGAGACCCAGTACTTC. This codes for CASSLEAYWAETQYF. The chain recombines TRBV7-9 with TRBJ2-5; D is undetermined. The germline V and J ends were trimmed by 1 base and 5 bases, with 14 bases remaining between them. The CDR3 extends over 15 amino acids. Germline V gene lookup returns CDR1 SEHNR and CDR2 FQNEAQ (reference sequence).

This clone has a single count. The CDR3 spells CASSKAREKLFF. The CDR3, as DNA: TGTGCCAGCAGCAAAGCGAGGGAAAAACTGTTTTTT. The rearrangement joins TRBV21-1 to TRBJ1-4. TRBV21-1 is classified as a pseudogene. The CDR3 contains 12 residues.

The V and J genes are TRBV6-5 and TRBJ1-1; the D is unclear. The CDR3 is made up of 14 amino acids. Germline loops: CDR1 MNHEY, CDR2 SVGAGI. The V and J ends lost 0 bases and 1 base respectively, with 6 bases between them. DNA for the CDR3: TGTGCCAGCAGTTACTCGTACGGGAACACTGAAGCTTTCTTT. It specifies CASSYSYGNTEAFF.

The chain has TRBV6-1 and TRBJ1-5; TRBD1 agrees at 7 bases. The CDR3 length is 15 residues. Looked up from germline, CDR1 is MNHNS and CDR2 is SASEGT. V trimming: 6 bases; J trimming: 3 bases; junction bases outside the gene matches: 8. The CDR3 reads CASSDRERDNQPQHF. CDR3 nucleotides: TGTGCCAGCAGCGACAGGGAGCGCGACAATCAGCCCCAGCATTTT.

Relative to its sample, this clone is medium-sized. The chain has TRBV5-4 and TRBJ2-2; D not certain. The germline V gene has CDR1 SGHNT and CDR2 YYREEE (reference sequence). The CDR3 is 11 amino acids. The ends were cut back, 2 bases at V and 7 bases at J, with 3 bases in the middle. The CDR3 DNA sequence: TGTGCCAGCAGCTTCGGCGGGGAGCTGTTTTTT. Translated: CASSFGGELFF.

The chain carries TRBV11-2 and TRBJ2-1, with 13 bases aligning to TRBD2. The CDR3 has 18 amino acids. Germline values: CDR1 SGHAT, CDR2 FQNNGV. V trimming: 0 bases; J trimming: 8 bases; junction bases outside the gene matches: 10. The CDR3 loop is CASSLDPGLAGERYEQFF. DNA for the CDR3: TGTGCCAGCAGCTTAGATCCCGGACTAGCGGGAGAACGGTATGAGCAGTTCTTC.

V gene TRBV2 combines with J gene TRBJ2-1; D gene ambiguous. The CDR3 spans 11 residues. Germline CDR1 and CDR2: SNHLY and FYNNEI. Trimming stripped 6 bases from V and 5 bases from J, with 5 bases between. The CDR3 is CASSPDNEQFF. CDR3 DNA: TGTGCCAGCAGCCCGGACAATGAGCAGTTCTTC.

The chain combines TRBV6-1 with TRBJ1-6, with 9 bases that match TRBD1. V lost 10 bases to trimming and J lost 7 bases; unmatched junction nucleotides: 5. The CDR3 spans 13 residues. Per the germline V gene, CDR1 is MNHNS and CDR2 is SASEGT. As DNA, the CDR3 is TGTGCCACACAGGGGGCGGAAAATTCACCCCTCCACTTT. Translating it yields CATQGAENSPLHF.

This clone was recorded a few times. This sequence joins TRBV7-8 and TRBJ2-5; 7 bases align to TRBD2. V dropped 5 bases and J dropped 1; count of bases not matched to a gene: 4. This CDR3 spans 14 amino acids. CDR1 is SGHVS, CDR2 FQNEAQ, per germline. CDR3 loop: CASSLGTTQETQYF. CDR3 DNA sequence: TGTGCCAGCAGCCTAGGGACTACCCAAGAGACCCAGTACTTC.